These 21 T cell receptor beta chains originate from one sample sequenced in a study of identical twins. TCRdb called the 5' RACE reads again in MiXCR, with one record for every CDR3 protein. The sample includes roughly 490,000 distinct CDR3 sequences, 13% to 15% of them seen just once. The same specimen was also included in a second study, on yellow fever vaccine responses in identical twins.

Sequencing was carried out using CD4+ T cells sorted from blood. The receptors derive from a woman between 18 and 30 years old in good health.

The J gene is TRBJ1-5, the V gene TRBV19; TRBD1 might be the D (6 bases). Per germline, CDR1 LNHDA and CDR2 SQIVND (reference sequence). The CDR3 covers 15 residues. Trimming left V 3 bases short and J 6 bases short, with 15 bases between. For the CDR3, the DNA is TGTGCCAGTAGTATGAATTCACAGGGTTTTCAGCCCCAGCATTTT. As protein: CASSMNSQGFQPQHF.

This clonotype was counted between two and nine times. The chain couples TRBV30 to TRBJ2-5, with D hard to call. The germline V gene encodes CDR1 GTSNPN and CDR2 SVGIG (reference sequence). The CDR3 sequence is 11 residues long. With 3 bases removed from V and 2 bases from J, the gap between germline ends came to 4 bases. CDR3 bases: TGTGCCTGGAGCTCTCAAGAGACCCAGTACTTC. Translating it yields CAWSSQETQYF. The complete variable domain, with remaining parts taken from reference TRBV30 and TRBJ2-5, reads SQTIHQWPATLVQPVGSPLSLECTVEGTSNPNLYWYRQAAGRGLQLLFYSVGIGQISSEVPQNLSASRPQDRQFILSSKKLLLSDSGFYLCAWSSQETQYFGPGTRLLVL.

The rearrangement joins TRBV7-6 to TRBJ1-5, with D unclear. The germline V gene encodes CDR1 SGHVS and CDR2 FNYEAQ. V was cut by 0 bases and J by 4 bases, with 7 bases left in between. The CDR3 is 14 amino acids. CDR3 region: CASSLAPANQPQHF. DNA of the CDR3: TGTGCCAGCAGCTTAGCGCCAGCGAATCAGCCCCAGCATTTT.

This clonotype was seen only a few times. The CDR3 region has the DNA TGCGCCAGCAGCTTGTTTTCCGGGACCGCGACTAGCGGGGGGGCCGGAGATACGCAGTATTTT. This codes for CASSLFSGTATSGGAGDTQYF. The genes are TRBV5-1 and TRBJ2-3; TRBD2 matches 14 bases. With V trimmed by 1 base and J by 5 bases, 18 bases remained unmatched. The length of the CDR3 is 21 residues. Germline V gene sequence: CDR1 SGHRS, CDR2 YFSETQ. Supplemented by reference TRBV5-1 and TRBJ2-3, the full variable domain reads KAGVTQTPRYLIKTRGQQVTLSCSPISGHRSVSWYQQTPGQGLQFLFEYFSETQRNKGNFPGRFSGRQFSNSRSEMNVSTLELGDSALYLCASSLFSGTATSGGAGDTQYFGPGTRLTVL.

This clonotype has ten or more counts. This chain uses TRBV29-1 with TRBJ2-7; maybe TRBD1 (6 bases). Germline V CDR1 and CDR2: SQVTM, ANQGSEA. V lost 7 bases to trimming and J lost 3 bases, with 16 bases between them. The CDR3 covers 13 residues. This CDR3 is CSAAAGTIYEQYF. The CDR3 DNA sequence: TGCAGCGCCGCGGCCGGGACAATCTACGAGCAGTACTTC.

In its sample, this clonotype was seen many times. The chain employs TRBV29-1 and TRBJ2-7, with TRBD1 identical over 10 bases. Germline CDR1 and CDR2: SQVTM and ANQGSEA. The CDR3 loop spans 13 amino acids. Losses at the gene ends were 7 bases for V and 2 bases for J; bases not matched to a gene: 5. CDR3 in amino acids: CSGGTGAPYEQYF. CDR3 in DNA: TGCAGCGGGGGGACAGGGGCCCCCTACGAGCAGTACTTC.

The V gene is TRBV5-1, the J gene TRBJ2-5; 7 bases match TRBD1. The CDR3 is made up of 15 amino acids. Germline-derived CDR1 and CDR2 are SGHRS and YFSETQ. V was clipped by 2 bases and J by 0 bases; unmatched bases: 4. CDR3 sequence: CASSLGQAYQETQYF. The CDR3 nucleotides are TGCGCCAGCAGCTTAGGACAGGCCTACCAAGAGACCCAGTACTTC.

At least ten counts were recorded for this clonotype. The genes are TRBV12-3 or TRBV12-4 and TRBJ1-2; TRBD1 is a possible D gene (6 bases). The V end lost 1 base, the J end lost 4 bases, and 7 bases lay between the germline ends. The CDR3 contains 13 residues. The CDR3 sequence is CASSLGGGYGYTF. DNA for the CDR3: TGTGCCAGCAGTTTAGGAGGGGGCTATGGCTACACCTTC.

This clonotype was detected many times. This rearrangement joins TRBV5-1 to TRBJ2-7, with D possibly being TRBD2 (6 bases). Germline values: CDR1 SGHRS, CDR2 YFSETQ. Trimming stripped 3 bases from V and 0 bases from J, with 10 bases between. This CDR3 contains 14 residues. CDR3 coding DNA: TGCGCCAGCAGCTATACTAGCTCCTCCTACGAGCAGTACTTC. This gives the protein CASSYTSSSYEQYF.

The table lists this clonotype with a few counts. The CDR3 DNA is TGCGCCAGCAGCCAGGGACAGTTAGGATACAATGAGCAGTTCTTC. It specifies CASSQGQLGYNEQFF. V is TRBV4-3 and J is TRBJ2-1; 7 nucleotides align to TRBD1. The length of the CDR3 is 15 residues. V dropped 3 bases and J dropped 4; count of bases not matched to a gene: 6. Germline CDR1 LGHNA, CDR2 YSLEER.

V and J are TRBV29-1 and TRBJ1-1; D uncertain. The CDR3 totals 10 residues. Germline V lookup: CDR1 SQVTM, CDR2 ANQGSEA. Trimming removed 4 bases at V and 0 bases at J, with 0 bases between. CDR3 loop: CSVVNTEAFF. The CDR3 coding sequence is TGCAGCGTTGTGAACACTGAAGCTTTCTTT. Based on the CDR3 plus reference TRBV29-1 and TRBJ1-1, the full variable domain is SAVISQKPSRDICQRGTSLTIQCQVDSQVTMMFWYRQQPGQSLTLIATANQGSEATYESGFVIDKFPISRPNLTFSTLTVSNMSPEDSSIYLCSVVNTEAFFGQGTRLTVV.

This clonotype came up many times. The chain joins TRBV29-1 to TRBJ1-1; maybe TRBD1 (5 bases). Trimming removed 4 bases at V and 4 bases at J, with 13 bases between. CDR1 is SQVTM, CDR2 ANQGSEA, per germline. The CDR3 totals 13 residues. The CDR3 spells CSVGVIQGTEAFF. CDR3 coding DNA: TGCAGCGTTGGGGTAATTCAGGGCACTGAAGCTTTCTTT.

This clonotype has more than one count but fewer than ten. At one end the junction does not follow the germline gene, possibly because of a read error. The chain links TRBV7-3 to TRBJ1-2; TRBD1 is a possible D gene (6 bases). Germline V lookup: CDR1 SGHTA, CDR2 FQGTGA. The CDR3 has 13 amino acids. CDR3 coding DNA: TGTGCCAGCAGTTTAACACAGGGCGGAGGCTACACCTTC. Translated: CASSLTQGGGYTF. Full variable domain (remainder filled in from reference TRBV7-3 and TRBJ1-2): GAGVSQTPSNKVTEKGKYVELRCDPISGHTALYWYRQSLGQGPEFLIYFQGTGAADDSGLPNDRFFAVRPEGSVSTLKIQRTERGDSAVYLCASSLTQGGGYTFGSGTRLTVV.

CDR3 amino acids: CASSPSGTGAISYEQYF. The CDR3 DNA follows: TGTGCCAGCAGTCCTTCAGGGACAGGGGCCATCTCCTACGAGCAGTACTTC. The chain uses TRBV6-1 and TRBJ2-7, with 10 bases that match TRBD1. The V segment lost 5 bases and the J segment 0 bases; nucleotides outside the gene matches: 10. Per germline, CDR1 MNHNS and CDR2 SASEGT. The CDR3 totals 17 residues.

This CDR3 reads CASSPIRTVRQETQYF. DNA of the CDR3: TGTGCCAGCAGCCCAATCCGGACAGTACGCCAAGAGACCCAGTACTTC. The chain carries TRBV13 and TRBJ2-5; D is perhaps TRBD1 (6 bases). Germline V gene data show CDR1 as PRHDT and CDR2 as FYEKMQ (reference sequence). This CDR3 is 16 amino acids long. Trimming shortened V by 5 bases and J by 1 base, and 17 bases separated the two germline ends.

This chain uses TRBV3-1 with TRBJ2-3; TRBD1 is a possible D gene (6 bases). Germline loops: CDR1 LGHDT, CDR2 YNNKEL (reference sequence). The CDR3 consists of 12 residues. V lost 4 bases, J lost 14 bases, and 16 bases lay in between. Here the CDR3 reads CASSREQGLPYF. The CDR3 region has the DNA TGTGCCAGCAGCCGAGAACAGGGCCTCCCGTATTTT.

This sequence joins TRBV20-1 and TRBJ1-5; possible D gene TRBD1, 5 bases. Germline CDR1 is DFQATT and CDR2 is SNEGSKA (reference sequence). The CDR3 totals 18 residues. V was cut by 3 bases and J by 2 bases, with 23 bases left in between. CDR3 residues: CSASKHRTNSWGNQPQHF. In DNA, the CDR3 is TGCAGTGCTAGCAAACACAGGACGAACTCGTGGGGCAATCAGCCCCAGCATTTT.

J is TRBJ2-7 and V is TRBV27; D unresolved. Germline lookup yields CDR1 MNHEY and CDR2 SMNVEV (reference sequence). The CDR3 is made up of 14 amino acids. Trimming pared 7 bases from V and 3 bases from J, leaving 16 bases between. CDR3 nucleotides: TGTGCCAGCACCCAAAAGGCAACCAGCTACGAGCAGTACTTC. Translation gives CASTQKATSYEQYF.

There are a few counts of this clonotype. The chain employs TRBV10-3 and TRBJ1-2, with D unresolved. V was clipped by 0 bases and J by 3 bases, with 11 bases between them. This CDR3 is 15 amino acids long. The germline V gene has CDR1 ENHRY and CDR2 SYGVKD. The CDR3 region is CAISESGGQYYGYTF. The CDR3 region has the DNA TGTGCCATCAGTGAGTCAGGAGGGCAGTACTATGGCTACACCTTC.

This clonotype occurred many times. This sequence joins TRBV5-1 and TRBJ2-6; the D gene is possibly TRBD1 (6 bases). The CDR3 consists of 15 residues. From germline, CDR1 is SGHRS and CDR2 YFSETQ. Trimming pared 8 bases from V and 2 bases from J, leaving 14 bases between. The CDR3 coding sequence is TGCGCCAGTTCACAGGGCACTGCTGGGGCCAACGTCCTGACTTTC. As protein: CASSQGTAGANVLTF. Looking up the rest from reference TRBV5-1 and TRBJ2-6 gives the full variable domain: KAGVTQTPRYLIKTRGQQVTLSCSPISGHRSVSWYQQTPGQGLQFLFEYFSETQRNKGNFPGRFSGRQFSNSRSEMNVSTLELGDSALYLCASSQGTAGANVLTFGAGSRLTVL.

This clonotype came up many times. V gene TRBV30 combines with J gene TRBJ1-4; 7 bases are shared with TRBD1. Germline-derived CDR1 and CDR2 are GTSNPN and SVGIG (reference sequence). The ends lost 4 bases at V and 5 bases at J; junction bases unmatched: 4. This CDR3 comprises 13 residues. This CDR3 is CAWMDRLNEKLFF. The CDR3 DNA reads as TGTGCCTGGATGGACAGGCTAAATGAAAAACTGTTTTTT. Looking up the rest from reference TRBV30 and TRBJ1-4 gives the full variable domain: SQTIHQWPATLVQPVGSPLSLECTVEGTSNPNLYWYRQAAGRGLQLLFYSVGIGQISSEVPQNLSASRPQDRQFILSSKKLLLSDSGFYLCAWMDRLNEKLFFGSGTQLSVL.